This TCR beta chain was recorded in a study of blood T cell repertoires in COVID-19. Study information: Sources were T cells, B-cell-depleted T cells, or PBMCs; the material itself was cDNA or gDNA.

As processed by the authors: Scientists estimated how many nucleated cells there were by amplifying reference gene primers. Assay used: immunoSEQ multiplex PCR; TCRdb lists only in-frame clones, some missing. V, J and clone size are those of that table, while D and trimming were read from the DNA. Here the sample spans approximately 150,000 clones, 75% to 90% being singletons. Participant-given clinical history determined each cohort assignment. It was within 2 weeks before study entry that exposed participants met a COVID-19 case. This CDR3 is built from 15 residues. Losses at the gene ends were 3 bases for V and 2 bases for J; bases not matched to a gene: 6. Germline V gene data show CDR1 as KGHSH and CDR2 as LQKENI. This clone has a handful of counts.

The chain combines TRBV18 with TRBJ2-7; 8 nucleotides line up with TRBD2. Sequenced sample: PBMCs or T cells enriched from blood (not recorded which). The receptor was derived from a man aged 70-80 years who had been exposed to COVID-19. CDR3 DNA sequence: TGTGCCAGCTCACCTCCGGGACTAGGTACCTACGAGCAGTACTTC. Its translation: CASSPPGLGTYEQYF. Filled out from reference TRBV18 and TRBJ2-7, the complete variable domain reads NAGVMQNPRHLVRRRGQEARLRCSPMKGHSHVYWYRQLPEEGLKFMVYLQKENIIDESGMPKERFSAEFPKEGPSILRIQQVVRGDSAAYFCASSPPGLGTYEQYFGPGTRLTVT.